This passage covers 15 T cell receptor beta chains from one sample sequenced in a study of T cell changes during pregnancy in multiple sclerosis. Generated by immunoSEQ multiplex PCR, the TCRdb table keeps only in-frame clones and is missing some. The sample records some 74,000 clones, 85% to 95% being singletons. The sample was peripheral blood, taken before pregnancy. The receptors shown here come from a female donor with multiple sclerosis, enrolled in a pregnancy study.

The chain combines TRBV27 with TRBJ2-5, with 8 bases fitting TRBD1. There are 15 residues in the CDR3. CDR1 and CDR2 (germline): MNHEY, SMNVEV (reference sequence). V lost 5 bases and J lost 4; bases outside the gene matches: 9. CDR3 loop: CASSITRGRGETQYF. In nucleotides, the CDR3 is TGTGCCAGCAGTATAACCAGGGGGCGCGGAGAGACCCAGTACTTC.

The chain is built from TRBV4-3 and TRBJ2-3, with TRBD2 identical over 8 bases. J gave up 2 bases and V 0 bases, and 10 bases lay outside the gene matches. The length of the CDR3 is 18 residues. Germline V gene lookup returns CDR1 LGHNA and CDR2 YSLEER. The CDR3, as DNA: TGCGCCAGCAGCCAAGATCGATCGGGCGGGAGGTTCACAGATACGCAGTATTTT. Translated, it gives CASSQDRSGGRFTDTQYF.

The V gene is TRBV7-9, the J gene TRBJ2-3; tentatively, D is TRBD1 (5 bases). Deletions cut 8 bases from V and 0 bases from J, with 18 bases between. The CDR3 loop spans 16 amino acids. Germline V gives CDR1 SEHNR, CDR2 FQNEAQ (reference sequence). The CDR3 sequence: CASCCPSGFSTDTQYF. CDR3 DNA: TGTGCCAGCTGCTGTCCTTCAGGGTTTAGCACAGATACGCAGTATTTT.

The gene calls are TRBV4-3 and TRBJ2-1; 10 bases fit TRBD2. Germline loops: CDR1 LGHNA, CDR2 YSLEER. The trim removed 1 base at V and 3 bases at J, leaving 0 bases unmatched. CDR3 size: 15 residues. CDR3: CASSQGTSGYNEQFF. In DNA, the CDR3 is TGCGCCAGCAGCCAAGGGACTAGCGGCTACAATGAGCAGTTCTTC.

The sample holds one count of this clone. The chain uses TRBV5-4 and TRBJ2-3; 10 bases agree with TRBD2. J lost 4 bases, V lost 1 base, and 9 bases had no gene match. The CDR3 has 17 amino acids. Looked up from germline, CDR1 is SGHNT and CDR2 is YYREEE (reference sequence). CDR3 in amino acids: CASSLRSSGSGADTQYF. The DNA of the CDR3 is TGTGCCAGCAGCTTGCGGTCTAGCGGGAGTGGAGCAGATACGCAGTATTTT.

This clone was counted once. The genes are TRBV5-6 and TRBJ1-2; TRBD1 might be the D (6 bases). Trimming shortened V by 5 bases and J by 0 bases, and 14 bases separated the two germline ends. This CDR3 region has 15 residues. Germline V gene lookup returns CDR1 SGHDT and CDR2 YYEEEE. CDR3 protein: CASSSDRQANYGYTF. The CDR3 DNA follows: TGTGCCAGCAGTTCCGACAGGCAAGCTAACTATGGCTACACCTTC.

V and J are TRBV19 and TRBJ1-1; possible D gene TRBD1, 6 bases. Germline CDR1 is LNHDA and CDR2 is SQIVND (reference sequence). Trimming cost V 2 bases and J 7 bases, with 8 bases left between them. The CDR3 runs 12 residues. The CDR3 loop reads CASSIRGIEAFF. The CDR3 DNA follows: TGTGCCAGTAGTATAAGGGGGATTGAAGCTTTCTTT.

The genes are TRBV15 and TRBJ1-1; 8 bases align to TRBD1. Germline V gene sequence: CDR1 LNHNV, CDR2 YYDKDF (reference sequence). J was trimmed by 6 bases and V by 3 bases; bases with no gene match: 21. This CDR3 spans 19 amino acids. CDR3 sequence reads: CATSSRGGGQVVKYAEAFF. The CDR3 coding sequence is TGTGCCACCAGCAGTCGGGGAGGGGGACAGGTGGTAAAGTACGCTGAAGCTTTCTTT.

The J gene is TRBJ2-1, the V gene TRBV4-3, with 13 bases lining up with TRBD2. V shed 4 bases, J shed 6 bases, and the junction held 6 bases outside the gene matches. CDR1 is LGHNA and CDR2 is YSLEER in the germline V gene. This CDR3 comprises 16 residues. CDR3 in amino acids: CASSPRTSGRGNEQFF. Here the CDR3 DNA reads TGCGCCAGCAGCCCCCGGACTAGCGGGAGAGGCAATGAGCAGTTCTTC.

This chain uses TRBV15 with TRBJ2-1; D may be TRBD2 (6 bases). The V and J ends lost 1 base and 15 bases respectively, with 16 bases between them. This CDR3 comprises 13 residues. CDR1 is LNHNV and CDR2 is YYDKDF in the germline V gene (reference sequence). Written as DNA, the CDR3 is TGTGCCACCAGCAGAGGAAGGGACTCGGAACTGTTCTTC. Translation: CATSRGRDSELFF.

J is TRBJ1-2 and V is TRBV2; 9 positions agree with TRBD1. This CDR3 contains 14 residues. Germline V gene data show CDR1 as SNHLY and CDR2 as FYNNEI. J was trimmed by 3 bases and V by 9 bases; bases with no gene match: 8. The CDR3 region has the DNA TGTGCCAGAACGACCCGGGACAGGGACTATGGCTACACCTTC. Translating it yields CARTTRDRDYGYTF.

The V call is TRBV5-1, the J call TRBJ2-1; TRBD2 agrees at 7 bases. J was trimmed by 15 bases and V by 3 bases; bases with no gene match: 18. The CDR3 consists of 15 residues. CDR1 SGHRS and CDR2 YFSETQ come from the germline V gene. The DNA for the CDR3 is TGCGCCAGCAGCTCTTTTACTTGGGAGGGGCCCGGTACGTTCTTC. It encodes CASSSFTWEGPGTFF.

Details on this clone: The same CDR3 is also encoded by other DNA sequences in this sample. The gene calls are TRBV7-9 and TRBJ2-7, with 7 bases lining up with TRBD1. This CDR3 spans 15 amino acids. Germline assignment: CDR1 SEHNR and CDR2 FQNEAQ (reference sequence). The V segment lost 0 bases and the J segment 2 bases; nucleotides outside the gene matches: 4. The DNA of the CDR3 is TGTGCCAGCAGCTTAGCGTCGGGACAGACCTACGAGCAGTACTTC. It encodes CASSLASGQTYEQYF.

The chain combines TRBV21-1 with TRBJ2-5; the table assigns TRBD1, which was not confirmed against the DNA. TRBV21-1 is annotated as a pseudogene. The CDR3 consists of 14 residues. The CDR3 loop is CASSNRVGMETQYF. The CDR3 DNA follows: TGTGCCAGCAGCAACAGGGTCGGTATGGAGACCCAGTACTTC.

V gene TRBV20-1 combines with J gene TRBJ2-7; D gene unclear. The germline V gene has CDR1 DFQATT and CDR2 SNEGSKA (reference sequence). V lost 7 bases and J 3 bases, leaving 10 bases between the germline ends. The CDR3 totals 11 residues. The CDR3 is CSGLSYYEQYF. The CDR3 DNA is TGCAGTGGGCTCTCATACTACGAGCAGTACTTC.